This TCR beta chain was sequenced in a study of a mutant IDH1 vaccine in newly diagnosed glioma. Method: immunoSEQ multiplex PCR; TCRdb's copy keeps in-frame clones and lacks some. The sample carries over 80,000 clones, more than 80% recorded once. Points on this clone: Its matching antigen is unknown.

Time point of the sample: week 47, end of study. The vaccine gave 300 ug of a 20-mer mutant IDH1 peptide subcutaneously per dose. In weeks 1, 3, 5, 7, 11, 15, 19 and 23, patients were immunized, eight times in all. New WHO grade 3 or 4 astrocytomas that were IDH1-mutant and ATRX-lost had been found in donors. The J segment lost 1 base and the V segment lost 5 bases, leaving 8 bases of the junction unmatched. Germline CDR1 SQVTM, CDR2 ANQGSEA. The CDR3 contains 15 residues. The sequence was obtained from a man in his forties with glioma. Sample: PBMCs, taken from a glioma patient whose treatment included an IDH1 peptide vaccine. The chain joins TRBV29-1 to TRBJ2-7; 10 positions agree with TRBD1. CDR3 nucleotides: TGCAGCGTTTATAGGGGGACAGGGGCTTCCTACGAGCAGTACTTC. It codes for CSVYRGTGASYEQYF.